A selection of T cell receptor beta chains follows, all from one sample in a study of blood T cell repertoires in COVID-19. Produced via immunoSEQ multiplex PCR; TCRdb's table is partial and in-frame only. The table shows roughly 100,000 clones, with more than 85% occurring only once. The sample was peripheral blood. Source of these receptors: a man younger than 30 with acute or convalescent COVID-19. Each CDR3 is given with its conserved first and last residue.

v_call cdr3_aa
TRBV5-6 CASSSLRTGGAYEQYF
TRBV5-1 CASSSAGTGVGTEAFF
TRBV12-3/TRBV12-4 CASSIPGVYEQYF
TRBV10-3 CAISESQGNSNQPQHF
TRBV5-1 CASSLEGVETQYF
TRBV2 CASSVSQQGAGEQFF
TRBV12-3/TRBV12-4 CASSLVFGNEAFF
TRBV5-5 CASTPDTGGDGYTF
TRBV4-1 CASSQDGGRDTHSNQPQHF
TRBV4-2 CAGSGSPEPRSNTGELFF
TRBV19 CASSLSQGAYNSPLHF
TRBV14 CASSQAGTGGEQYF
TRBV25-1 CASSLQGLNNSPLHF
TRBV19 CASSIAGTGVFEQFF
TRBV6-5 CAAKRQVGYEKLFF
TRBV6-1 CASSEARQSNQPQHF
TRBV25-1 CASSEFKTGGNYGYTF
TRBV2 CASSPQGRNSGNTIYF
TRBV19 CASSAQGVPGNTIYF
TRBV19 CASRKDRGLTDTQYF
TRBV7-6 CASSSRPGNTDTQYF
TRBV6-5 CASTMTGPLYEQYF
TRBV2 CASRSGGTNTEAFF
TRBV30 CAWSAKGGGKLFF
TRBV19 CASSSGSGIAFGELFF
TRBV24-1 CATSDLGTGFETQYF
TRBV18 CASSLRTGLITDTQYF
TRBV18 CASSPRQGSGNTEAFF
TRBV14 CASSQDLRSSRGYTF
TRBV20-1 CSASGQDSKYNEQFF
TRBV5-6 CASSLLQGPYTF
TRBV20-1 CSASRHGSNNEQFF
TRBV5-1 CASSETGQEVGYTF
TRBV5-1 CASSLRTGETQYF
TRBV29-1 CSVDRQGRKYGYTF
TRBV6-5 CASSYGLRQETQYF
TRBV5-1 CASRPTGGGTEAFF
TRBV15 CATSSGQINEKLFF
TRBV9 CASSAGQGWYTEAFF
TRBV27 CASSLSGDRGWGYTF
TRBV2 CASSGSGRSAYEQYF